This entry concerns a single TCR beta chain. What it binds is unknown. Likely unrecorded immune exposures existed in these nominally healthy donors. The data are from a study of cytomegalovirus exposure and HLA in healthy donors. Study-level information: Among the approximately 400 genotyped donors, approximately 80% were placed in the Caucasian-associated ancestry cluster. Overall study results and limits: Earlier findings revealed that most TCR beta V segments proved productive either about 90% or about 30% of the time. Most likely, a cluster of highly shared sequence variants arose as a sequencing artifact.

PCR involved 60 Vbeta and 13 Jbeta primers. Clones were sequenced by immunoSEQ multiplex PCR, and TCRdb holds only the in-frame ones, with some missing. The sample carries 65,000 to 95,000 clones, roughly 78% recorded once. The V end was cut by 0 bases, the J end by 0 bases, with 11 bases between. The V gene's germline CDR1 is LGHNA and CDR2 YSLEER. CDR3 length: 16 amino acids. Sequences were obtained from PBMCs. The TCR was taken from a male donor in good health and CMV-seropositive. V is TRBV4-3 and J is TRBJ2-5; D is perhaps TRBD1 (6 bases). The CDR3 DNA sequence: TGCGCCAGCAGCCAAGAGCTCAGGGGATACCAAGAGACCCAGTACTTC. This translates into CASSQELRGYQETQYF.